The rows below give T cell receptor beta chains drawn from one sample of a study of a mutant IDH1 vaccine in newly diagnosed glioma. Assay: immunoSEQ multiplex PCR; the TCRdb copy retains only in-frame clones and omits some. The sample lists tens of thousands of clones, approximately 80% occurring once. The input for sequencing was PBMCs, taken from a glioma patient treated with radiotherapy, temozolomide or both. The receptor source for this set is a man aged 35 to 55 with glioma. Some clones in this sample may be carry-over from other donors' samples. Both conserved end residues are part of each CDR3. The order of the fields is J gene, clone size, D gene, V gene, CDR3 protein, CDR3 DNA. A D gene is named only where the DNA matches it firmly. Not all rows give a size; the values are once, few, many and, for expanded clones, a class.

j_gene: TRBJ2-2
abundance: -
d_gene: -
v_gene: TRBV6-1
CDR3aa: CASSATANTGELFF
CDR3nt: TGTGCCAGCAGTGCCACAGCGAACACCGGGGAGCTGTTTTTT

j_gene: TRBJ2-7
abundance: -
d_gene: TRBD1
v_gene: TRBV30
CDR3aa: CAWSLGGAYEQYF
CDR3nt: TGTGCCTGGAGTTTAGGGGGCGCGTACGAGCAGTACTTC

j_gene: TRBJ2-5
abundance: -
d_gene: TRBD2
v_gene: TRBV5-4
CDR3aa: CASSQRTSGGGWETQYF
CDR3nt: TGTGCCAGCAGTCAGAGGACTAGCGGGGGGGGCTGGGAGACCCAGTACTTC

j_gene: TRBJ2-2
abundance: -
d_gene: TRBD1
v_gene: TRBV5-1
CDR3aa: CASSLVDRGNTGELFF
CDR3nt: TGCGCCAGCAGCTTGGTCGACAGGGGGAACACCGGGGAGCTGTTTTTT

j_gene: TRBJ2-3
abundance: -
d_gene: -
v_gene: TRBV9
CDR3aa: CASSVDDRSLRTDTQYF
CDR3nt: TGTGCCAGCAGCGTAGATGACAGATCACTGAGGACAGATACGCAGTATTTT

j_gene: TRBJ2-7
abundance: few
d_gene: TRBD2
v_gene: TRBV4-2
CDR3aa: CASSQNAGGYEQYF
CDR3nt: TGTGCCAGCAGCCAAAACGCGGGGGGGTACGAGCAGTACTTC

j_gene: TRBJ2-2
abundance: few
d_gene: TRBD1
v_gene: TRBV13
CDR3aa: CASSLGQGAGELFF
CDR3nt: TGTGCCAGCAGCTTAGGGCAGGGGGCCGGGGAGCTGTTTTTT

j_gene: TRBJ1-1
abundance: -
d_gene: -
v_gene: TRBV4-1
CDR3aa: CASSQVTQGRQDTEAFF
CDR3nt: TGCGCCAGCAGCCAAGTAACACAGGGACGACAGGACACTGAAGCTTTCTTT

j_gene: TRBJ2-7
abundance: -
d_gene: -
v_gene: TRBV6-5
CDR3aa: CASRNLQEGEQYF
CDR3nt: TGTGCCAGCAGGAACCTGCAGGAGGGCGAGCAGTACTTC

j_gene: TRBJ1-1
abundance: -
d_gene: -
v_gene: TRBV7-3
CDR3aa: CASSIQGDTEAFF
CDR3nt: TGTGCCAGCAGCATACAGGGAGATACTGAAGCTTTCTTT

j_gene: TRBJ1-5
abundance: once
d_gene: TRBD1
v_gene: TRBV19
CDR3aa: CASNTPGGGGQPQHF
CDR3nt: TGTGCCAGTAACACCCCAGGGGGCGGGGGTCAGCCCCAGCATTTT

j_gene: TRBJ1-4
abundance: -
d_gene: -
v_gene: TRBV6-5
CDR3aa: CASSYGRGTREKLFF
CDR3nt: TGTGCCAGCAGTTACGGTAGGGGGACACGCGAAAAACTGTTTTTT

j_gene: TRBJ1-4
abundance: -
d_gene: TRBD1
v_gene: TRBV5-1
CDR3aa: CASSTTGGGEKLFF
CDR3nt: TGCGCCAGCAGCACCACAGGGGGTGGTGAAAAACTGTTTTTT

j_gene: TRBJ2-7
abundance: -
d_gene: TRBD1
v_gene: TRBV4-1
CDR3aa: CASSQDITGGAYEQYF
CDR3nt: TGCGCCAGCAGCCAAGACATTACAGGGGGAGCCTACGAGCAGTACTTC

j_gene: TRBJ1-2
abundance: -
d_gene: -
v_gene: TRBV19
CDR3aa: CASTTNGRGTDYGYTF
CDR3nt: TGTGCCAGTACCACTAATGGAAGGGGAACGGACTATGGCTACACCTTC

j_gene: TRBJ2-7
abundance: -
d_gene: TRBD1
v_gene: TRBV5-1
CDR3aa: CASSSLGRGRRAYEQYF
CDR3nt: TGCGCCAGCAGCTCTCTGGGCAGGGGGCGTCGGGCCTACGAGCAGTACTTC

j_gene: TRBJ1-2
abundance: -
d_gene: -
v_gene: TRBV27
CDR3aa: CASHPGGERYGYTF
CDR3nt: TGTGCCAGCCACCCCGGGGGGGAGCGGTATGGCTACACCTTC

j_gene: TRBJ1-2
abundance: -
d_gene: -
v_gene: TRBV30
CDR3aa: CAWTGLDRGYTF
CDR3nt: TGTGCCTGGACCGGCCTCGACAGGGGCTACACCTTC

j_gene: TRBJ2-2
abundance: -
d_gene: -
v_gene: TRBV5-1
CDR3aa: CASRQQGTNTGELFF
CDR3nt: TGCGCCAGCAGGCAACAGGGAACAAACACCGGGGAGCTGTTTTTT

j_gene: TRBJ1-1
abundance: once
d_gene: TRBD1
v_gene: TRBV15
CDR3aa: CATSSLDRGWTEAFF
CDR3nt: TGTGCCACCAGCAGCTTGGACAGGGGATGGACTGAAGCTTTCTTT

j_gene: TRBJ2-7
abundance: -
d_gene: -
v_gene: TRBV4-1
CDR3aa: CASSQEWGYIYEQYF
CDR3nt: TGCGCCAGCAGCCAAGAGTGGGGGTACATCTACGAGCAGTACTTC

j_gene: TRBJ2-5
abundance: once
d_gene: TRBD2
v_gene: TRBV7-9
CDR3aa: CASSPGTSGETQYF
CDR3nt: TGTGCCAGCAGCCCGGGGACTAGCGGGGAGACCCAGTACTTC

j_gene: TRBJ2-5
abundance: -
d_gene: -
v_gene: TRBV20-1
CDR3aa: CSAADPRAQYF
CDR3nt: TGCTCCGCTGCGGACCCTCGGGCCCAGTACTTC

j_gene: TRBJ2-7
abundance: -
d_gene: -
v_gene: TRBV5-1
CDR3aa: CASSRTGSYEQYF
CDR3nt: TGCGCCAGCAGCCGTACAGGGTCTTACGAGCAGTACTTC

j_gene: TRBJ2-7
abundance: -
d_gene: TRBD2
v_gene: TRBV11-1
CDR3aa: CASSLVLAGAYEQYF
CDR3nt: TGTGCCAGCAGCTTAGTACTAGCGGGGGCCTACGAGCAGTACTTC

j_gene: TRBJ2-7
abundance: few
d_gene: -
v_gene: TRBV13
CDR3aa: CASSFMGPPTEQYF
CDR3nt: TGTGCCAGCAGCTTTATGGGGCCCCCTACTGAGCAGTACTTC

j_gene: TRBJ1-1
abundance: -
d_gene: -
v_gene: TRBV6-5
CDR3aa: CASSYSPQGGTEAFF
CDR3nt: TGTGCCAGCAGTTACTCCCCGCAGGGAGGGACTGAAGCTTTCTTT

j_gene: TRBJ2-3
abundance: -
d_gene: -
v_gene: TRBV9
CDR3aa: CASSVGRDPSTDTQYF
CDR3nt: TGTGCCAGCAGCGTAGGGAGGGACCCTAGCACAGATACGCAGTATTTT

j_gene: TRBJ2-5
abundance: -
d_gene: -
v_gene: TRBV6-6
CDR3aa: CASRRGGGETQYF
CDR3nt: TGTGCCAGCAGGAGAGGGGGTGGGGAGACCCAGTACTTC